This TCR beta chain was captured in a study of blood T cell repertoires in COVID-19. About the research overall: Samples representing acute and convalescent COVID-19 were sourced from the United States, Italy and Spain.

As originally analysed: Reference gene primer amplification gave estimated nucleated cell counts. The method was immunoSEQ multiplex PCR; TCRdb's version includes in-frame clones alone and lacks a portion of them. The D gene and trimming were derived from the DNA, and the V and J assignments and clone size from that table. The top ten hold 20% to 30% of the sample, which has 35,000 to 50,000 clones, approximately 80% seen once. The CDR3 length is 14 residues. V lost 5 bases, J lost 2 bases, and 16 bases lay in between. CDR1 GTSNPN and CDR2 SVGIG come from the germline V gene (reference sequence). Sequenced input: peripheral blood. J is TRBJ2-7 and V is TRBV30; a possible D gene is TRBD1 (6 bases). This receptor was identified in a woman in her fifties or sixties with acute or convalescent COVID-19. CDR3 amino acids: CAWDSGTPPYEQYF. The CDR3 nucleotides are TGTGCCTGGGACTCCGGGACACCCCCCTACGAGCAGTACTTC. The variable domain in full, completed from reference TRBV30 and TRBJ2-7, reads SQTIHQWPATLVQPVGSPLSLECTVEGTSNPNLYWYRQAAGRGLQLLFYSVGIGQISSEVPQNLSASRPQDRQFILSSKKLLLSDSGFYLCAWDSGTPPYEQYFGPGTRLTVT.